This T cell receptor (beta chain) was recovered during a study of cytomegalovirus exposure and HLA in healthy donors (dated by TCRdb to about 2017). Regarding the study in general: A later analysis indicated that the 95 to 150 validation repertoires were generated on the platform also employed for the approximately 670 repertoires of the first cohort. The study combined high-throughput TCR immunosequencing, statistical association of individual TCRs with disease status, and machine learning to predict cytomegalovirus infection status. The aim of the study was to test whether cataloging public T cell receptors could identify signatures of past pathogen exposure. A separate validation cohort of about 110 different subjects was used in addition to the roughly 700-subject first cohort. General findings and caveats noted by the study authors: Subsequent analysis determined that TCRs grouped into clusters in the first cohort also showed a tendency toward co-occurrence across the 90 to 150 validation repertoires, and 94% of cluster scores exceeded 0. Most TCR sequences were observed very rarely across donors, whereas some public TCRs were present in many individuals. According to the authors, the approach could potentially be generalized to other disease states and immunological phenotypes. In vitro tests confirmed that three of the cytomegalovirus-associated TCR beta chains recognize cytomegalovirus antigens. The validation cohort had no HLA typing available for a later analysis, so co-occurrence within that cohort was assessed over all 110 or so repertoires. A total of 150 to 200 TCR beta chains were listed by the study as associated with cytomegalovirus. In both the original and validation cohorts, the classifier was reported to diagnose cytomegalovirus status with high specificity and sensitivity.

Donors formed part of the validation cohort, which comprised fewer than 150 subjects and was distinct from the first cohort of some 700 subjects. There are 15 amino acids in the CDR3, from cysteine to phenylalanine inclusive. This entry keeps only the CDR3 DNA: 45 bases, framed from base 1. V is trimmed back by 0 bases and J by 2 bases, and the junction contains 4 bases that no gene match accounts for. The germline V gene encodes CDR1 SGHRS and CDR2 YFSETQ. As for this clone: The antigen it binds to is not known. No base qualities exist here, and no much larger clone lies one base off it.

The protocol used for the library was the immunoSEQ multiplex PCR assay. Concerning the study's data processing: A statistical classification framework was developed to diagnose cytomegalovirus status using the catalog of TCR beta chain sequences. In its TCRdb copy, this immuneACCESS table keeps in-frame sequences only and misses some clones. Where compared with another copy, unresolved V genes explain less than half of these, and the others have no known cause. Clonal size and the V and J genes are those of that table, whereas D and trimming came from the DNA. Recorded for this sample are fewer than 150,000 clones; around 90% of them occurred a single time. The ten largest clones represent approximately 8% of the sample.

Input material: PBMCs. The chain couples TRBV5-1 to TRBJ2-5, with 7 junctional bases fitting TRBD1. This sequence was found in a woman under 30 in good health and CMV-seropositive. CDR3 region: CASSLAGGLQETQYF. The DNA sequence is given as TGCGCCAGCAGCTTGGCAGGGGGATTGCAAGAGACCCAGTACTTC.